The clone carrying this T cell receptor (beta chain) appeared a few times. Its antigen remains unknown. This entry is derived from a study of cytomegalovirus exposure and HLA in healthy donors. Across the study: There were about 85 million unique TCRs (from HLA-typed donors) in an early data release.

Study conclusions and caveats: The later analysis indicated that the majority of CMV-associated TCR beta chains appeared HLA-restricted. Association of a missense DCLRE1C variant with TCR beta V- and J-gene trimming was reported in a later analysis.

Amplification used 60 Vbeta primers and 13 Jbeta primers. As originally analysed: About 12 million shared chains were among the 80 million or so unique TCR beta chains that a later analysis counted. The protocol was immunoSEQ multiplex PCR, while the TCRdb copy is restricted to in-frame clones and leaves out a portion. V and J calls and clone size are given by that table; D and trimming were obtained from the DNA. The sample records tens of thousands of clones, under 80% being singletons. The specimen sequenced was PBMCs. This clonotype was obtained from a male donor in good health and CMV-seropositive.

CDR3 region: CASRGEGRYEQYF. CDR3 coding DNA: TGTGCCAGCAGAGGGGAGGGCCGGTACGAGCAGTACTTC. This chain joins TRBV28 and TRBJ2-7; TRBD2 matches at 7 bases. The germline V gene has CDR1 MDHEN and CDR2 SYDVKM. The CDR3 has 13 amino acids. J was trimmed by 4 bases and V by 6 bases; bases with no gene match: 6.